Below are 5 T cell receptor beta chains sequenced from a single sample in a study of blood T cell repertoires in COVID-19. Measured with immunoSEQ multiplex PCR; TCRdb has only the in-frame clones, and not every one. The profile shows 250,000 to 300,000 clones, over 75% of them singletons. Sequenced input: PBMCs or T cells enriched from blood (not recorded which). All receptors derive from a woman aged 25 to 39 who had recovered from COVID-19.

The chain is built from TRBV28 and TRBJ2-7; 9 bases line up with TRBD2. Unmatched junction bases numbered 14, after V lost 8 bases and J lost 6 bases. The CDR3 totals 15 residues. CDR1 and CDR2 from the germline V gene are MDHEN and SYDVKM. Here the CDR3 DNA reads TGTGCCAGCCGCATTAGCGGGAGCGTCGGTGGCGAGCAGTACTTC. Protein: CASRISGSVGGEQYF.

The V call is TRBV3-1 (or the pseudogene TRBV3-2), the J call TRBJ2-3; 8 bases fit TRBD1. The germline CDR1 and CDR2 sequences are LGHDT and YNNKEL (reference sequence). The CDR3 is made up of 17 amino acids. Trimming cost V 0 bases and J 5 bases; bases outside gene matches: 10. The CDR3 protein is CASSQDTQGAIGDTQYF. The CDR3 region has the DNA TGTGCCAGCAGCCAAGATACCCAGGGGGCGATAGGAGATACGCAGTATTTT.

This sequence joins TRBV6-2 or TRBV6-3 and TRBJ2-1, with D perhaps TRBD2 (6 bases). Germline CDR1 reads MNHEY; CDR2 reads SVGEGT. This CDR3 has 15 amino acids. Between the trimmed V and J ends, which lost 8 bases and 5 bases, there was a span of 19 bases. The CDR3 sequence: CASRLLALGNNEQFF. CDR3 nucleotides: TGTGCCAGCCGCCTCCTAGCGTTGGGGAACAATGAGCAGTTCTTC.

The chain employs TRBV7-2 and TRBJ2-7, with 10 bases identical to TRBD2. The V gene's germline CDR1 is SGHTA and CDR2 FQGNSA. The CDR3 is 16 residues long. The V gene end was trimmed by 5 bases and the J gene end by 2 bases; junction bases not matched to a gene: 9. CDR3 DNA sequence: TGTGCCAGCAGCACCTACCCTAGCGGGAGAACCTACGAGCAGTACTTC. Translating it yields CASSTYPSGRTYEQYF.

This chain connects TRBV7-8 to TRBJ2-7, with TRBD2 as a possible D gene (6 bases). The V and J ends lost 5 bases and 5 bases respectively, with 22 bases between them. The CDR3 has 16 residues. From germline, CDR1 is SGHVS and CDR2 FQNEAQ. CDR3 protein: CASSRRSGVERDEQYF. CDR3 sequence (DNA): TGTGCCAGCAGCCGGAGGTCGGGGGTCGAACGGGACGAGCAGTACTTC.